In its sample, the clone carrying this T cell receptor (beta chain) was seen once. The antigen remains unidentified. These donors were members of the approximately 120-subject validation cohort, a group separate from the approximately 670-subject first cohort. Here immunoSEQ multiplex PCR was the method, and the copy in TCRdb shows in-frame clones only, minus some. The sample yields 150,000 to 200,000 clones, 80% to 90% seen once. This sample was taken from a study of cytomegalovirus exposure and HLA in healthy donors. J gave up 6 bases and V 2 bases, and 6 bases lay outside the gene matches. This CDR3 region has 15 residues. The germline V gene encodes CDR1 ENHRY and CDR2 SYGVKD. Whole-study findings and limits: Cytomegalovirus association was assigned to over 150 TCR beta chains. Testing in vitro showed a few CMV-associated chains specific for CMV antigens.

The material sequenced was PBMCs. This receptor was identified in a woman in her twenties or thirties in good health and CMV-seronegative. The V and J genes are TRBV10-3 and TRBJ1-5; 8 positions agree with TRBD1. CDR3 loop: CAISERTGSIQPQHF. Here the CDR3 DNA reads TGTGCCATCAGTGAGCGGACAGGGAGTATTCAGCCCCAGCATTTT.